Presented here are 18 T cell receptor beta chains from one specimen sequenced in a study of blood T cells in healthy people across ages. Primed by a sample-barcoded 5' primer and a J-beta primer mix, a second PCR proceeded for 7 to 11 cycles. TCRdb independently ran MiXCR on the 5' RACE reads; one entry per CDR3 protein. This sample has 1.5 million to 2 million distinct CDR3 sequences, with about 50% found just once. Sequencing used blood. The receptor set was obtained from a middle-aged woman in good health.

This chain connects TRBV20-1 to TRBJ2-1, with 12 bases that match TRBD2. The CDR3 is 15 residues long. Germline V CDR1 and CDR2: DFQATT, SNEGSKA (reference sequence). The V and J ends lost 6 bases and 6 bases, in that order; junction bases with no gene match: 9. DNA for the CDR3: TGCAGTGCCGAACCGACTAGCGGGGGCTTCAATGAGCAGTTCTTC. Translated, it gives CSAEPTSGGFNEQFF.

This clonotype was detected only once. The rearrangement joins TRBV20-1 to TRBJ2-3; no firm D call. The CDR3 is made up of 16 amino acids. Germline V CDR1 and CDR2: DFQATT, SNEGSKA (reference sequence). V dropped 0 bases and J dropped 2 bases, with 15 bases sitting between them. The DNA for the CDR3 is TGCAGTGCTAGAGACCTCCTCGCGTACGACACAGATACGCAGTATTTT. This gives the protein CSARDLLAYDTDTQYF.

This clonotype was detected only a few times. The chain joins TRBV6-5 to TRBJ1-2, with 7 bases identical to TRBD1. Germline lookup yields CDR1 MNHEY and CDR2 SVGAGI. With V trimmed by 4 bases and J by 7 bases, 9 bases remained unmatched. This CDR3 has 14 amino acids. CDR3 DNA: TGTGCCAGCAGTTTAAGGACAGGTCAGGGTGGCTACACCTTC. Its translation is CASSLRTGQGGYTF.

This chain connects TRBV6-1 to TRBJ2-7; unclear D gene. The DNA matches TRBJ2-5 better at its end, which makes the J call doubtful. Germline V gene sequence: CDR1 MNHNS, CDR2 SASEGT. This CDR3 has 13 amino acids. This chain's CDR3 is CASAVRNQETQYF. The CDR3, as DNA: TGTGCCAGCGCCGTCAGAAACCAAGAGACCCAGTACTTC.

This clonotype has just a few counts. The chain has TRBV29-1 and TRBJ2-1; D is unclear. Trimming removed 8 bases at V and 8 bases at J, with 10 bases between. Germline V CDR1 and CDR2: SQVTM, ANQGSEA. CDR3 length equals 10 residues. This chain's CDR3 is CSLRGDEQFF. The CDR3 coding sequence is TGCAGCCTTCGAGGCGATGAGCAGTTCTTC.

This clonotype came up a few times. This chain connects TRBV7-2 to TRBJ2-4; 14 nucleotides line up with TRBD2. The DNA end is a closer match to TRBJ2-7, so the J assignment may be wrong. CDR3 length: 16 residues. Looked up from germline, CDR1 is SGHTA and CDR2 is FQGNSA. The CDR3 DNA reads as TGTGCCAGCAGCCCACGCCTCGGACTAGCGGGAGGCGAGCAGTACTTC. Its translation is CASSPRLGLAGGEQYF.

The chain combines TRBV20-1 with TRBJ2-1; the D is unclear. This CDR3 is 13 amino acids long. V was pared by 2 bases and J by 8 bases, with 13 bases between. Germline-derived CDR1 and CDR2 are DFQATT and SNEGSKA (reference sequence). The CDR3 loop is CSARTSPKDEQFF. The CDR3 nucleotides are TGCAGTGCTAGAACCTCCCCGAAGGATGAGCAGTTCTTC.

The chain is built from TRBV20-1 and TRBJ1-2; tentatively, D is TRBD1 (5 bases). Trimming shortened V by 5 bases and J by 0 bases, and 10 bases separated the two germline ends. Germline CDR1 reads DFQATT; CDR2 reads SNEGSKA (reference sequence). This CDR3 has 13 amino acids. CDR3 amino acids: CSAEDRPNYGYTF. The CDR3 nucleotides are TGCAGTGCTGAAGACAGACCTAACTATGGCTACACCTTC.

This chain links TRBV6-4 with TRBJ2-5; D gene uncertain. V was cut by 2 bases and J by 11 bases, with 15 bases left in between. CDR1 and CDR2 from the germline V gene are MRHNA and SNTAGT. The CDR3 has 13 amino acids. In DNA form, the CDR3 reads TGTGCCAGCAGTGACAATGAAGGGCATGAGCAGTACTTC. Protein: CASSDNEGHEQYF.

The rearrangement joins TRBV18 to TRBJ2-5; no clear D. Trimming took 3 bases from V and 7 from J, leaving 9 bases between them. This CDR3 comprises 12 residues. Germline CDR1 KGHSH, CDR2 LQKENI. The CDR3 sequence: CASSPDTGTQYF. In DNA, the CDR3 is TGTGCCAGCTCACCCGACACGGGGACCCAGTACTTC. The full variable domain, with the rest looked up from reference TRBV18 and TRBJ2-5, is NAGVMQNPRHLVRRRGQEARLRCSPMKGHSHVYWYRQLPEEGLKFMVYLQKENIIDESGMPKERFSAEFPKEGPSILRIQQVVRGDSAAYFCASSPDTGTQYFGPGTRLLVL.

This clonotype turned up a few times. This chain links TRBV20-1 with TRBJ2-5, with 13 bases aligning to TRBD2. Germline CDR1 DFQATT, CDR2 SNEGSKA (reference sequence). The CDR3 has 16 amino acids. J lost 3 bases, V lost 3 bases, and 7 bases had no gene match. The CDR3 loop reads CSASPGLAGEEETQYF. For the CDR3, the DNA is TGCAGTGCTAGTCCCGGACTAGCGGGGGAGGAAGAGACCCAGTACTTC.

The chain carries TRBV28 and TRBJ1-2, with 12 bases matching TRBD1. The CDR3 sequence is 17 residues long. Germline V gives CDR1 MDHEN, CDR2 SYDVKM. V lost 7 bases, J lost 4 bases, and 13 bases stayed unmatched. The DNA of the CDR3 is TGTGCCAGCATTAGTCCCGGGACAGGGGGCGCGTCCTATGGCTACACCTTC. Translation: CASISPGTGGASYGYTF.

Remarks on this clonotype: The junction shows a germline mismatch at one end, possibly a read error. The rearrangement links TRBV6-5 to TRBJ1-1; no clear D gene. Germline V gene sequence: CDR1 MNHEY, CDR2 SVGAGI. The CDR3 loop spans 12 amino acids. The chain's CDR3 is CASGYLGTEAFF. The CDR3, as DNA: TGTGCCAGCGGTTACTTGGGCACTGAAGCTTTCTTT.

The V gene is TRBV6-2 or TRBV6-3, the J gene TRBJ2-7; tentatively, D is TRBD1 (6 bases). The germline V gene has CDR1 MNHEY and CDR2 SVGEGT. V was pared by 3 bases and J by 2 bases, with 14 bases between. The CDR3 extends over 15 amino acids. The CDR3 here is CASSYSGQITYEQYF. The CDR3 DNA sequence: TGTGCCAGCAGTTATTCAGGACAGATAACCTACGAGCAGTACTTC.

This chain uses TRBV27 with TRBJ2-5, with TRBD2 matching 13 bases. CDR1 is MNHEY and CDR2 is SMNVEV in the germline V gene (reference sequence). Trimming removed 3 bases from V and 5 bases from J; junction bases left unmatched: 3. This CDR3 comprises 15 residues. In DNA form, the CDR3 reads TGTGCCAGCAGTTTCCGGGGACTAGCGGGGGAGACCCAGTACTTC. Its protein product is CASSFRGLAGETQYF.

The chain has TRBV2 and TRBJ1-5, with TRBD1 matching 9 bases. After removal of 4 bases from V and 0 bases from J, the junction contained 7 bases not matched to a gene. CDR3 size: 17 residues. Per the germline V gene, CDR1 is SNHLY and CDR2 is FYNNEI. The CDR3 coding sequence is TGTGCCAGCAGTGGGACAGGGGTCGGTTATAGCAATCAGCCCCAGCATTTT. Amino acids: CASSGTGVGYSNQPQHF.

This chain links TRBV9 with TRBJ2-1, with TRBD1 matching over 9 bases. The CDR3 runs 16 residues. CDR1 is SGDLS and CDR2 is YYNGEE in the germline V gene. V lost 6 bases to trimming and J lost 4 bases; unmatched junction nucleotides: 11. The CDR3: CASTPQGQGDYNEQFF. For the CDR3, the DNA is TGTGCCAGCACCCCACAGGGACAGGGTGATTACAATGAGCAGTTCTTC.

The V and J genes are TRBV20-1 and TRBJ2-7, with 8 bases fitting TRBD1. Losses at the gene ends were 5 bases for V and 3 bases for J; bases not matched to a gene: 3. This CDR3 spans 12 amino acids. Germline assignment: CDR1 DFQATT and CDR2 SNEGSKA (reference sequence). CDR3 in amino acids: CSAEDRDYEQYF. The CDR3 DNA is TGCAGTGCTGAGGACAGGGACTACGAGCAGTACTTC.